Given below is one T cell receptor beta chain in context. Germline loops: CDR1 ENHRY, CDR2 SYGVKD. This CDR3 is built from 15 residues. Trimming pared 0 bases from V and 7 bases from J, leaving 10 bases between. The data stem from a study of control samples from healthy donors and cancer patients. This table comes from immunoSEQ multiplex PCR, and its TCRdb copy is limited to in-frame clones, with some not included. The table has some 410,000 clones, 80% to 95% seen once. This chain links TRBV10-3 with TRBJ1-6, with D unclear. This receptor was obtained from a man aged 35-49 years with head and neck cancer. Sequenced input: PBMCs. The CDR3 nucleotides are TGTGCCATCAGTGAGTCGGGCGGGGAGAATTCACCCCTCCACTTT. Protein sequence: CAISESGGENSPLHF.